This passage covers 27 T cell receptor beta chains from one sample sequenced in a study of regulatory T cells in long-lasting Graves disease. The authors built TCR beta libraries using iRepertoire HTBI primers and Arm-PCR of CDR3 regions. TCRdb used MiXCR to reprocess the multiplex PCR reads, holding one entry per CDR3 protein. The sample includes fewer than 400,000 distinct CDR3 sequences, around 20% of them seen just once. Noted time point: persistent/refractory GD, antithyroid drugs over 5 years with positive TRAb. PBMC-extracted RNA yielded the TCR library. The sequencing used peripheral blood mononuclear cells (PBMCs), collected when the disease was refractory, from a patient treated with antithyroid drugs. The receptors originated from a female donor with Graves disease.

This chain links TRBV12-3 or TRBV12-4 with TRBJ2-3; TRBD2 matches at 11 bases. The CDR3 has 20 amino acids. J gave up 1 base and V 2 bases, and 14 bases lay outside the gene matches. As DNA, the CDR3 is TGTGCCAGCAGTTTACGTGGGAATGGGGTGACTAGCGGGGGCACAGATACGCAGTATTTT. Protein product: CASSLRGNGVTSGGTDTQYF.

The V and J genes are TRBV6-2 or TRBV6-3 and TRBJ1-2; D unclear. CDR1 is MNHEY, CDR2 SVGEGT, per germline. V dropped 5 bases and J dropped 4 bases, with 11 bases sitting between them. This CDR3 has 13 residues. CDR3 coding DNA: TGTGCCAGCAGTGAAAATTTGGTCTATGGCTACACCTTC. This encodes CASSENLVYGYTF.

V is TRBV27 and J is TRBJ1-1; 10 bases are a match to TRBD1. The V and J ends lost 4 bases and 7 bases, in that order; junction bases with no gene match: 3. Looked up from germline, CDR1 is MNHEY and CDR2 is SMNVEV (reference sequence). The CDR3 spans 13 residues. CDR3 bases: TGTGCCAGCAGTTCGGACAGGGGGGGTGAAGCTTTCTTT. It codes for CASSSDRGGEAFF.

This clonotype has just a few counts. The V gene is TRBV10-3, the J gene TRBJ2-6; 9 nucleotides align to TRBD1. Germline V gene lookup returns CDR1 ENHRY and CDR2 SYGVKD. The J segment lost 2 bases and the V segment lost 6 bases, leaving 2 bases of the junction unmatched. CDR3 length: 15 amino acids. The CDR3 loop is CAISGTGTGANVLTF. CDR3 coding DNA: TGTGCCATCAGCGGGACAGGGACTGGGGCCAACGTCCTGACTTTC.

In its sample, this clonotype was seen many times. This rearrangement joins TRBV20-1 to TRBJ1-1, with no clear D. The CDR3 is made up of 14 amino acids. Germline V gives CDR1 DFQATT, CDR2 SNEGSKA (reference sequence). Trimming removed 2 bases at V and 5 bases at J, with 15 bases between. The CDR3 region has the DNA TGCAGTGCTAGATGGAGCCTCAAAAGGACTGAAGCTTTCTTT. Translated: CSARWSLKRTEAFF.

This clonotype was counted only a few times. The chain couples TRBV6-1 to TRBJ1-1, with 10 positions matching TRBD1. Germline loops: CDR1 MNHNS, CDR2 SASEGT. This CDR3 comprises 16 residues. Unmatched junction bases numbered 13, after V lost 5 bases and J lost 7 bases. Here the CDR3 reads CASSRSLGQGWIEAFF. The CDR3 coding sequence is TGTGCCAGCAGTCGGAGTTTGGGACAGGGGTGGATTGAAGCTTTCTTT.

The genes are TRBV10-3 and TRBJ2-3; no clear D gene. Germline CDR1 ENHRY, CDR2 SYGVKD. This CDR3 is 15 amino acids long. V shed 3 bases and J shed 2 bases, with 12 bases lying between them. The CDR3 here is CAISERVVATDTQYF. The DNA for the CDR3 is TGTGCCATCAGTGAAAGGGTGGTAGCCACAGATACGCAGTATTTT.

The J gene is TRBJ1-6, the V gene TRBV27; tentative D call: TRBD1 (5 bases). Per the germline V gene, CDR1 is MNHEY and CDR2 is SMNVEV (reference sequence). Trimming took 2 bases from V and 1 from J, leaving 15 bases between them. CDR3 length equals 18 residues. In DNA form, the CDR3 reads TGTGCCAGCAGTTTAACCTGGACACTTTTTTCCTATAATTCACCCCTCCACTTT. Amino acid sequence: CASSLTWTLFSYNSPLHF.

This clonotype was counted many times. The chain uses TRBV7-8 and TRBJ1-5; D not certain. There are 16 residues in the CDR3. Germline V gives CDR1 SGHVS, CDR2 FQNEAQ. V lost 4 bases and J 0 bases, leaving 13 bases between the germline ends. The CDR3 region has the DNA TGTGCCAGCAGCTCGGACCGGGCCTTTAGCAATCAGCCCCAGCATTTT. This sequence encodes CASSSDRAFSNQPQHF.

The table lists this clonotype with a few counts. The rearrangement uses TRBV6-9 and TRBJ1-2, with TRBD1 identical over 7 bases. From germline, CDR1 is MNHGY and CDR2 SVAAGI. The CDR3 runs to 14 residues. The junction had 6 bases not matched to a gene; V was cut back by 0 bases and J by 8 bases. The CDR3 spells CASSYSDRVRGYTF. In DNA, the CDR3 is TGTGCCAGCAGTTATTCTGACAGGGTTCGAGGCTACACCTTC.

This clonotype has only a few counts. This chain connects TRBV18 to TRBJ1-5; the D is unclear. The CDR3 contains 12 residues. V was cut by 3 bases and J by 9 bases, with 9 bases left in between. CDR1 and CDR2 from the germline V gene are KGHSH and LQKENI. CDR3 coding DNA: TGTGCCAGCTCACCTCGCTCGGGGCCCCAGCATTTT. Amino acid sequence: CASSPRSGPQHF.

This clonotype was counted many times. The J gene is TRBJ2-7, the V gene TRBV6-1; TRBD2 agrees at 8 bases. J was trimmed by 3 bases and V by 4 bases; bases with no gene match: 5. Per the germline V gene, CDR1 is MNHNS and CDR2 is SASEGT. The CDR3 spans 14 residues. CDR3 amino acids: CASSGGLVVYEQYF. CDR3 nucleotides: TGTGCCAGCAGTGGGGGACTAGTAGTCTACGAGCAGTACTTC.

As DNA, the CDR3 is TGTGCCAGCAGTGCACTTGAGGTGGATGAGCAGTTCTTC. Encoded protein: CASSALEVDEQFF. The chain couples TRBV12-3 or TRBV12-4 to TRBJ2-1; D ambiguous. The CDR3 totals 13 residues. V shed 5 bases and J shed 8 bases, with 13 bases lying between them.

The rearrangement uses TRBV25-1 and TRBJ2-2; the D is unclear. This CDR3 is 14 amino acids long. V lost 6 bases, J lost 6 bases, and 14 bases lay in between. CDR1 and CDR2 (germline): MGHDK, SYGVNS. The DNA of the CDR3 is TGTGCCAGCAGCGATTCTCTACGTTCCGGGGAGCTGTTTTTT. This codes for CASSDSLRSGELFF. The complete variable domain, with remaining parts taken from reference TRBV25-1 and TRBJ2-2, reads EADIYQTPRYLVIGTGKKITLECSQTMGHDKMYWYQQDPGMELHLIHYSYGVNSTEKGDLSSESTVSRIRTEHFPLTLESARPSHTSQYLCASSDSLRSGELFFGEGSRLTVL.

CDR3 DNA: TGTGCCAGCAGCCAACAAATGAAACTGTTTTTT. Protein sequence: CASSQQMKLFF. The chain employs TRBV7-9 and TRBJ1-4; D gene ambiguous. Trimming shortened V by 5 bases and J by 11 bases, and 9 bases separated the two germline ends. From germline, CDR1 is SEHNR and CDR2 FQNEAQ (reference sequence). The CDR3 is made up of 11 amino acids.

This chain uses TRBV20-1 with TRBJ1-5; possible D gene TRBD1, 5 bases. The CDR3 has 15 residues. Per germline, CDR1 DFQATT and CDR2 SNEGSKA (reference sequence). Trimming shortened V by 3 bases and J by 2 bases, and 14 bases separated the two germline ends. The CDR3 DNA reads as TGCAGTGCTAGGCCGGTTAGGGGAGGCAATCAGCCCCAGCATTTT. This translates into CSARPVRGGNQPQHF.

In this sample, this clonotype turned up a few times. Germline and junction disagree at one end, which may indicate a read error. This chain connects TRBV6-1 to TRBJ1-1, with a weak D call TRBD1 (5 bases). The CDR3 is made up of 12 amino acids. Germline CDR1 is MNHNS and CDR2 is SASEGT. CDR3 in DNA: TGTGCCAACAGTCCCGCCGGGGGTGAAGCTTTCTTT. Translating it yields CANSPAGGEAFF.

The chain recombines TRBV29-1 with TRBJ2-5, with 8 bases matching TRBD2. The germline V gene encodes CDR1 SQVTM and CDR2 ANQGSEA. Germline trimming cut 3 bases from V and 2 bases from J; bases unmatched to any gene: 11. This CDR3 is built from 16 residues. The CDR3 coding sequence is TGCAGCGTTGAGGGCTGGGGCGGGAGGCCTCAAGAGACCCAGTACTTC. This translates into CSVEGWGGRPQETQYF.

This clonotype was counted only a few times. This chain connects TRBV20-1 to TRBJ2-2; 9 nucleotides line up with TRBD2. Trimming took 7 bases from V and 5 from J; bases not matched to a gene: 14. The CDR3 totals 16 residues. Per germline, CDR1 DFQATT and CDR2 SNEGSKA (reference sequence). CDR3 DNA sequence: TGCAGTGTTCAGAGGGGGGCGGGAGGGCGGACCGGGGAGCTGTTTTTT. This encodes CSVQRGAGGRTGELFF.

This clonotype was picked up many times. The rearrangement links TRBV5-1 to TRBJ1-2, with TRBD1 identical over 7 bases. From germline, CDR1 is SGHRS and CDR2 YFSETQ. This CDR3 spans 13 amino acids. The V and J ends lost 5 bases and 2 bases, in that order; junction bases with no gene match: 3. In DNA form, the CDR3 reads TGCGCCAGCAGACTGACAGGGAACTATGGCTACACCTTC. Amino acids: CASRLTGNYGYTF.

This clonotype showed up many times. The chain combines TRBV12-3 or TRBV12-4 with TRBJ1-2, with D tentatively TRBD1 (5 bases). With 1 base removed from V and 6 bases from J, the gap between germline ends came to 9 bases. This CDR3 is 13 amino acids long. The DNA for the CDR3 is TGTGCCAGCAGTTTAGGCAGGGTGGATGGCTACACCTTC. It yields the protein CASSLGRVDGYTF.

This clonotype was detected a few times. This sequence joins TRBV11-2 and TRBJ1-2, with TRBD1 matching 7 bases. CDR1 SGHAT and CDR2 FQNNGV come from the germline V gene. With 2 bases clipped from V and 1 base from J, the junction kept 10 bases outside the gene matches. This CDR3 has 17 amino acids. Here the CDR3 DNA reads TGTGCCAGCAGCTTATTGACAGGGTTAAAGGATAACTATGGCTACACCTTC. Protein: CASSLLTGLKDNYGYTF.

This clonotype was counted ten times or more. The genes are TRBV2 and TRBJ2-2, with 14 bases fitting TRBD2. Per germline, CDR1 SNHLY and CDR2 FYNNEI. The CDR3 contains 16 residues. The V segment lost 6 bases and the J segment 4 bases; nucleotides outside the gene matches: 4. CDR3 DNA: TGTGCCAGCAGGGGGACTAGCGGGAGCGGCACCGGGGAGCTGTTTTTT. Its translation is CASRGTSGSGTGELFF.

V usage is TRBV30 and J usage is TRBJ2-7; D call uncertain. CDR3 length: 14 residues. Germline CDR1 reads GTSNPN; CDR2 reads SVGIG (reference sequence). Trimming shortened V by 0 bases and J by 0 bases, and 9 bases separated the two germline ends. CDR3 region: CAWSVPPSSYEQYF. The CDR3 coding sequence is TGTGCCTGGAGTGTACCCCCGAGCTCCTACGAGCAGTACTTC.

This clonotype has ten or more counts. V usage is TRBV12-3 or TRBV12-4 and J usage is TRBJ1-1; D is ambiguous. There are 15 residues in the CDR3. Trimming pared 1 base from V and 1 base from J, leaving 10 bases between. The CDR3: CASSLGGQQNTEAFF. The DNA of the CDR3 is TGTGCCAGCAGTTTAGGTGGTCAGCAGAACACTGAAGCTTTCTTT.

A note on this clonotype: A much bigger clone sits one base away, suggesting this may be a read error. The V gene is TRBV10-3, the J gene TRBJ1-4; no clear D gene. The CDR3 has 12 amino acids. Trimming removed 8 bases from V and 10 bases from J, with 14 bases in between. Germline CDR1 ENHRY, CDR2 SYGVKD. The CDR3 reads CAIRPRSGKLFF. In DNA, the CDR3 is TGTGCCATCCGCCCGCGGAGCGGAAAACTGTTTTTT.

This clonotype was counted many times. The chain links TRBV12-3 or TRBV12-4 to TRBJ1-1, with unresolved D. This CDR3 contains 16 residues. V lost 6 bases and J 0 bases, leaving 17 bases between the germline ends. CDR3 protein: CASSLLVGFMNTEAFF. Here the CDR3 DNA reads TGTGCCAGCAGCCTCCTGGTAGGGTTCATGAACACTGAAGCTTTCTTT.